This entry lists 6 T cell receptor beta chains sequenced from one sample in a study of OX40 agonist ivuxolimab in advanced cancers. Assay: immunoSEQ multiplex PCR; the TCRdb copy retains only in-frame clones and omits some. The sample lists almost 80,000 clones, under 90% occurring once. Sequenced material: CD4+ or CD8+ T cells sorted from blood, taken in a trial of the OX40 agonist ivuxolimab. The source is an adult with an advanced solid tumor such as melanoma, head and neck, liver or kidney cancer.

The rearrangement links TRBV7-9 to TRBJ2-1; D ambiguous. The CDR3 length is 12 residues. Germline CDR1 is SEHNR and CDR2 is FQNEAQ (reference sequence). Deletions cut 5 bases from V and 9 bases from J, with 11 bases between. The CDR3 loop reads CASSMSGREQFF. For the CDR3, the DNA is TGTGCCAGCAGCATGTCCGGACGTGAGCAGTTCTTC.

This chain links TRBV10-1 with TRBJ1-5; 11 bases line up with TRBD1. Germline assignment: CDR1 WNHNN and CDR2 SYGVQD (reference sequence). J was trimmed by 0 bases and V by 2 bases; bases with no gene match: 15. This CDR3 is built from 21 residues. CDR3 sequence reads: CASSEPGAGTGGPYSNQPQHF. In DNA, the CDR3 is TGCGCCAGCAGTGAGCCTGGCGCCGGGACAGGGGGACCTTATAGCAATCAGCCCCAGCATTTT.

The chain uses TRBV27 and TRBJ1-3, with a tentative D call TRBD1 (6 bases). The CDR3 length is 15 residues. From germline, CDR1 is MNHEY and CDR2 SMNVEV (reference sequence). V lost 1 base to trimming and J lost 2 bases, with 9 bases between them. The chain's CDR3 is CASSLLGGTGNTIYF. CDR3 in DNA: TGTGCCAGCAGTTTATTAGGGGGGACTGGAAACACCATATATTTT.

This chain links TRBV18 with TRBJ1-1, with no clear D. Germline V CDR1 and CDR2: KGHSH, LQKENI. The length of the CDR3 is 14 residues. Trimming shortened V by 3 bases and J by 1 base, and 9 bases separated the two germline ends. CDR3 sequence (DNA): TGTGCCAGCTCACCTCTCGGGAGGAACACTGAAGCTTTCTTT. Its protein product is CASSPLGRNTEAFF.

The rearrangement links TRBV7-2 to TRBJ1-1; D uncertain. The CDR3 has 14 amino acids. Germline V gene lookup returns CDR1 SGHTA and CDR2 FQGNSA. Trimming took 5 bases from V and 2 from J, leaving 12 bases between them. The CDR3 loop reads CASSIRGGNTEAFF. The CDR3, as DNA: TGTGCCAGCAGCATCCGGGGAGGTAACACTGAAGCTTTCTTT.

The chain uses TRBV5-1 and TRBJ2-6; D unclear. The CDR3 spans 15 residues. Germline loops: CDR1 SGHRS, CDR2 YFSETQ. The V end lost 6 bases, the J end lost 0 bases, and 10 bases lay between the germline ends. The CDR3 DNA sequence: TGCGCCAGCAAATTGGTTGGCTCTGGGGCCAACGTCCTGACTTTC. Its protein is CASKLVGSGANVLTF.